This T cell receptor (beta chain) came from a study of early T cells in non-severe SARS-CoV-2 infection. At the level of the study: Sequencing targeted bulk RNA from unsorted whole blood, leaving chains unpaired.

Attached unique molecular identifiers marked individual cDNA molecules. Each CDR3 protein is one row after TCRdb ran MiXCR on the 5' RACE reads. The sample records 70,000 to 95,000 distinct CDR3 sequences, approximately 14% being singletons. There are a few counts of this clonotype. The sequence was collected from an adult who was a healthcare worker with PCR-confirmed SARS-CoV-2 infection or an uninfected control (not recorded which). Sequencing was performed on whole blood.

CDR3 sequence (DNA): TGTGCCAGTAGTAAGGGACAGGGGGAAAGTACGCAGTATTTT. Its translation is CASSKGQGESTQYF. This chain links TRBV19 with TRBJ2-3, with 11 bases aligning to TRBD1. CDR1 and CDR2 from the germline V gene are LNHDA and SQIVND (reference sequence). The CDR3 covers 14 residues. V shed 4 bases and J 8 bases; nucleotides not matched to a gene: 5.